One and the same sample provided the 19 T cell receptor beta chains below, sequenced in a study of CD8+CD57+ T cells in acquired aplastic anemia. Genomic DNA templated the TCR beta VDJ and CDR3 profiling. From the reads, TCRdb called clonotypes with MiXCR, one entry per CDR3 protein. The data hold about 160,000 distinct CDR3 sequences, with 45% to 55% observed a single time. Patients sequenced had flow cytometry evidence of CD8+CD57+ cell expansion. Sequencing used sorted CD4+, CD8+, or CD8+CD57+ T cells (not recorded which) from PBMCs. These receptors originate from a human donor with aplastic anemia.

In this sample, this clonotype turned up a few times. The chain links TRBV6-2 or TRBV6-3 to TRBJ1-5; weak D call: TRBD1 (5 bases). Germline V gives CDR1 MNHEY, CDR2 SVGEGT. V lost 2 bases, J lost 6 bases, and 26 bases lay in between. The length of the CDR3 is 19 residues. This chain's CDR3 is CASSYRIGTPAREGQPQHF. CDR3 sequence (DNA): TGTGCCAGCAGTTACCGGATTGGGACTCCTGCTCGGGAAGGTCAGCCCCAGCATTTT.

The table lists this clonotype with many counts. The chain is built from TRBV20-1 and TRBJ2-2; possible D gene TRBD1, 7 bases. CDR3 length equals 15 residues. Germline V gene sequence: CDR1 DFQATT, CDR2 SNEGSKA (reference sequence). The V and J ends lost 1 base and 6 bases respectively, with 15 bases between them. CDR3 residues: CSARGRAGGSGELFF. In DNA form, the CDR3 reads TGCAGTGCTAGAGGGAGGGCAGGGGGATCCGGGGAGCTGTTTTTT.

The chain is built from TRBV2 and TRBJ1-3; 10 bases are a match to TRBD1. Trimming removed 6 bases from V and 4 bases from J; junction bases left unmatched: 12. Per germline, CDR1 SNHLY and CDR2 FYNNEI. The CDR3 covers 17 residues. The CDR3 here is CASRPEMGQGRGNTIYF. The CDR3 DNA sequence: TGTGCCAGCAGACCCGAGATGGGACAGGGGCGCGGAAACACCATATATTTT.

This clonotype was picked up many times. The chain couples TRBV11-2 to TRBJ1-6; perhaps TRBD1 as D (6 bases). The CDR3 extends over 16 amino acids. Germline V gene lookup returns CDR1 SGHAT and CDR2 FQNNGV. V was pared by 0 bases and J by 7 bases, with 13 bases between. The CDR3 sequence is CASSLEGAGVNSPLHF. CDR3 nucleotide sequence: TGTGCCAGCAGCTTAGAAGGGGCAGGGGTGAATTCACCCCTCCACTTT.

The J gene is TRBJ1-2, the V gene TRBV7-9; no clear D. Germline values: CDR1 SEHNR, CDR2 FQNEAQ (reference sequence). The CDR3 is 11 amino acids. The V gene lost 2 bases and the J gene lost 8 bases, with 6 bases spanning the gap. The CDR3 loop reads CASSLLAGYTF. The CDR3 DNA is TGTGCCAGCAGCTTATTAGCCGGCTACACCTTC.

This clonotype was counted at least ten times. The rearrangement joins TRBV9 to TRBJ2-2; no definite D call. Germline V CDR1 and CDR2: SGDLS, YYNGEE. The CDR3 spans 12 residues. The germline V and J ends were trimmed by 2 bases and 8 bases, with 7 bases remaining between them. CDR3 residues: CASSVPGGELFF. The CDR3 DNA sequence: TGTGCCAGCAGCGTGCCCGGGGGGGAGCTGTTTTTT.

The CDR3 region is CSARETGPYEQYF. In DNA form, the CDR3 reads TGCAGTGCTAGGGAGACCGGGCCCTACGAGCAGTACTTC. This chain uses TRBV20-1 with TRBJ2-7; D unclear. Germline V CDR1 and CDR2: DFQATT, SNEGSKA (reference sequence). CDR3 length: 13 amino acids. Trimming removed 3 bases from V and 2 bases from J, with 11 bases in between.

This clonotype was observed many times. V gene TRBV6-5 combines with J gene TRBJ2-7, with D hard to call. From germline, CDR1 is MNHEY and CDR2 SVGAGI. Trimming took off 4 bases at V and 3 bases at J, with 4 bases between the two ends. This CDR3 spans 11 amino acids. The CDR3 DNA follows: TGTGCCAGCAGTTCAATCTACGAGCAGTACTTC. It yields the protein CASSSIYEQYF.

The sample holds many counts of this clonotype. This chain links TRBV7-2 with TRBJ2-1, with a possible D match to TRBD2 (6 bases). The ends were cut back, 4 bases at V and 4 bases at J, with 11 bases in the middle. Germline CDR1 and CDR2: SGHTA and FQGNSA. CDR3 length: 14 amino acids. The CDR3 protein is CASSSGLLYNEQFF. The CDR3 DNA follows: TGTGCCAGCAGCTCGGGACTGCTATACAATGAGCAGTTCTTC.

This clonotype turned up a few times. CDR3 nucleotide sequence: TGTGCCAGCAGCTCAGTTTCCTCTGGAAACACCATATATTTT. This codes for CASSSVSSGNTIYF. The J gene is TRBJ1-3, the V gene TRBV7-9, with no clear D. V lost 4 bases, J lost 0 bases, and 7 bases lay in between. Germline V gene lookup returns CDR1 SEHNR and CDR2 FQNEAQ (reference sequence). This CDR3 has 14 residues.

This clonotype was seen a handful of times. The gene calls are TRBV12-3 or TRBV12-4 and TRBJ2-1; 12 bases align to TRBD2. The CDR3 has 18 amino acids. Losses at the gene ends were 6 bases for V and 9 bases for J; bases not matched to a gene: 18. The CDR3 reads CASSPRPQTSGSVSEQFF. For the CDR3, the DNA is TGTGCCAGCAGCCCCCGACCGCAGACTAGCGGGAGTGTTAGTGAGCAGTTCTTC.

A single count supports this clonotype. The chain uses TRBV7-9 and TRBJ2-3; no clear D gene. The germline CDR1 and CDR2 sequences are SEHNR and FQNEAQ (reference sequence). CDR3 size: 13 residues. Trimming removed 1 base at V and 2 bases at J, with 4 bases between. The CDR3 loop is CASSLVSTDTQYF. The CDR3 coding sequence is TGTGCCAGCAGCTTAGTTTCCACAGATACGCAGTATTTT.

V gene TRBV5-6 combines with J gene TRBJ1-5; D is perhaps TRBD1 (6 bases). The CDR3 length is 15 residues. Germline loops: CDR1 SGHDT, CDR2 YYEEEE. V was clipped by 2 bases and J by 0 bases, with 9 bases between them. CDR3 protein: CASSLWGASNQPQHF. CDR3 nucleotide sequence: TGTGCCAGCAGCTTATGGGGGGCTAGCAATCAGCCCCAGCATTTT.

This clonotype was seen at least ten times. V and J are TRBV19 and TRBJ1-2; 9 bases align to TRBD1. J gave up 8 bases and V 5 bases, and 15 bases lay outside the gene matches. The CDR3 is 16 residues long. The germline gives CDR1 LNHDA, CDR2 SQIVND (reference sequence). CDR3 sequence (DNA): TGTGCCAGTAGTGAAAACACGGGACAGGGACTAAGGGGCTACACCTTC. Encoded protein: CASSENTGQGLRGYTF.

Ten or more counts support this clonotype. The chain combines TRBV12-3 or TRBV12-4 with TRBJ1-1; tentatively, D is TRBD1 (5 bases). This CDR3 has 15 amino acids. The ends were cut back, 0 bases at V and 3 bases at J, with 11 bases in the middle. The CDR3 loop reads CASSLAVGGYTEAFF. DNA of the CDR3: TGTGCCAGCAGTTTAGCGGTGGGGGGTTACACTGAAGCTTTCTTT.

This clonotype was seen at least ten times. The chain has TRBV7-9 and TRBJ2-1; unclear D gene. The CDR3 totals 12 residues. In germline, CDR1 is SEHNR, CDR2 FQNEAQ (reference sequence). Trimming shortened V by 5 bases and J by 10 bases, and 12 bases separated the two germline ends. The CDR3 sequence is CASSEERREQFF. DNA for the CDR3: TGTGCCAGCAGCGAGGAGAGACGGGAGCAGTTCTTC.

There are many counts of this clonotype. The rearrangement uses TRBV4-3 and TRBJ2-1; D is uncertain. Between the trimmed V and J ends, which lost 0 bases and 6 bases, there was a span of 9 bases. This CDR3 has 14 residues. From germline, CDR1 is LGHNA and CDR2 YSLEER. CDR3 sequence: CASSQENSFNEQFF. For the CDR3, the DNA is TGCGCCAGCAGCCAAGAAAACAGCTTCAATGAGCAGTTCTTC.

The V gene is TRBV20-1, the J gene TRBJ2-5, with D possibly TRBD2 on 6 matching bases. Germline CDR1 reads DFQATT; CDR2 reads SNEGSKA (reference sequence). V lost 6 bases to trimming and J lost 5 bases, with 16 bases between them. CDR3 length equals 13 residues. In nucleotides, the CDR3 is TGCAGTGCGAATTGGGGGACTCGGGAGACCCAGTACTTC. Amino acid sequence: CSANWGTRETQYF.

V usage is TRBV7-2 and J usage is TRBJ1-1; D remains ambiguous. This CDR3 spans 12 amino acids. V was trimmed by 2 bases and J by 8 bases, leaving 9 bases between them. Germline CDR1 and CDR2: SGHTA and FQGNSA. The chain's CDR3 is CASSLRVLEAFF. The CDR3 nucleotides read TGTGCCAGCAGCTTACGGGTGCTGGAAGCTTTCTTT.